Listed here are 28 T cell receptor beta chains from one sample, sequenced in a study of shared clonotypes between healthy human individuals. Method: immunoSEQ multiplex PCR; TCRdb's copy keeps in-frame clones and lacks some. The profile shows roughly 2,000,000 clones, approximately 94% of them singletons. Terminally differentiated effector memory CD45RA+ cells were left out of the naive CD8 fraction, which was CD45RO-negative and positively selected for CCR7. The source material was naive CD8+ T cells sorted from blood. The origin of the receptors is a man in his late teens or twenties in good health.

This clone came up once. The genes are TRBV11-3 and TRBJ2-1; 8 positions match TRBD2. V gave up 0 bases and J gave up 4 bases; unmatched junction bases: 2. The germline CDR1 and CDR2 sequences are SGHNT and YENEEA. This CDR3 has 15 amino acids. Here the CDR3 reads CASSLDSGTYNEQFF. As DNA, the CDR3 is TGTGCCAGCAGCTTAGATAGCGGGACTTACAATGAGCAGTTCTTC.

V usage is TRBV13 and J usage is TRBJ2-1; 14 positions agree with TRBD2. Germline values: CDR1 PRHDT, CDR2 FYEKMQ (reference sequence). The CDR3 is 15 amino acids. V gave up 5 bases and J gave up 6 bases; unmatched junction bases: 3. CDR3 region: CASSPGLAGVNEQFF. The CDR3 DNA sequence: TGTGCCAGCAGCCCGGGACTAGCGGGAGTCAATGAGCAGTTCTTC.

The chain combines TRBV4-1 with TRBJ1-1; D gene uncertain. The V gene's germline CDR1 is MGHRA and CDR2 YSYEKL. Trimming pared 4 bases from V and 4 bases from J, leaving 16 bases between. The CDR3 covers 15 residues. As DNA, the CDR3 is TGCGCCAGCAGCCCTGAGGCAGTGGGGATCACTGAAGCTTTCTTT. It is translated as CASSPEAVGITEAFF.

The chain has TRBV4-1 and TRBJ2-5, with a tentative D call TRBD2 (6 bases). The CDR3 spans 13 residues. V lost 3 bases and J 5 bases, leaving 10 bases between the germline ends. Germline V gene lookup returns CDR1 MGHRA and CDR2 YSYEKL. CDR3 region: CASSQGLSETQYF. CDR3 bases: TGCGCCAGCAGCCAGGGACTGAGCGAGACCCAGTACTTC.

The gene calls are TRBV19 and TRBJ1-2; tentative D call: TRBD1 (6 bases). Germline V gene data show CDR1 as LNHDA and CDR2 as SQIVND (reference sequence). The V and J ends lost 6 bases and 4 bases respectively, with 18 bases between them. This CDR3 spans 15 amino acids. The DNA of the CDR3 is TGTGCCAGTAGCCGGGACACGTTGCCTTCCTATGGCTACACCTTC. It translates to CASSRDTLPSYGYTF. Variable domain in full (rest from reference TRBV19 and TRBJ1-2): DGGITQSPKYLFRKEGQNVTLSCEQNLNHDAMYWYRQDPGQGLRLIYYSQIVNDFQKGDIAEGYSVSREKKESFPLTVTSAQKNPTAFYLCASSRDTLPSYGYTFGSGTRLTVV.

V usage is TRBV18 and J usage is TRBJ2-7; D is perhaps TRBD1 (6 bases). V shed 4 bases and J shed 5 bases, with 21 bases lying between them. The length of the CDR3 is 16 residues. In germline, CDR1 is KGHSH, CDR2 LQKENI. This CDR3 is CASSQYAGTFYNEQYF. The CDR3 DNA reads TGTGCCAGCTCACAGTACGCCGGGACATTTTATAACGAGCAGTACTTC.

The chain employs TRBV2 and TRBJ2-7; D is uncertain. V lost 2 bases and J 2 bases, leaving 16 bases between the germline ends. CDR3 length equals 16 residues. The germline V gene encodes CDR1 SNHLY and CDR2 FYNNEI. CDR3 amino acids: CASSELGTPQAYEQYF. The DNA for the CDR3 is TGTGCCAGCAGTGAATTAGGAACACCCCAAGCCTACGAGCAGTACTTC. The full variable domain, completed using reference TRBV2 and TRBJ2-7, is EPEVTQTPSHQVTQMGQEVILRCVPISNHLYFYWYRQILGQKVEFLVSFYNNEISEKSEIFDDQFSVERPDGSNFTLKIRSTKLEDSAMYFCASSELGTPQAYEQYFGPGTRLTVT.

The gene calls are TRBV6-5 and TRBJ2-7; TRBD2 might be the D (5 bases). Trimming took off 6 bases at V and 5 bases at J, with 17 bases between the two ends. The germline CDR1 and CDR2 sequences are MNHEY and SVGAGI. The CDR3 covers 14 residues. The CDR3 loop is CASSPAGGFHEQYF. DNA for the CDR3: TGTGCCAGCAGCCCCGCGGGTGGTTTCCACGAGCAGTACTTC.

The DNA for the CDR3 is TGTGCCAGCAGTTCTGGGACTAGCCCCTACGAGCAGTACTTC. This encodes CASSSGTSPYEQYF. This rearrangement joins TRBV27 to TRBJ2-7, with 9 bases aligning to TRBD2. V was pared by 4 bases and J by 2 bases, with 3 bases of the junction left unmatched. The V gene's germline CDR1 is MNHEY and CDR2 SMNVEV (reference sequence). CDR3 length: 14 residues.

The CDR3: CSVVLREGGLFYNEQFF. DNA for the CDR3: TGCAGCGTTGTTCTTCGGGAGGGAGGATTATTCTACAATGAGCAGTTCTTC. J is TRBJ2-1 and V is TRBV29-1, with 8 bases that match TRBD2. The CDR3 spans 17 residues. V lost 4 bases to trimming and J lost 3 bases; unmatched junction nucleotides: 14. The germline gives CDR1 SQVTM, CDR2 ANQGSEA.

The chain employs TRBV27 and TRBJ2-1, with D possibly matching TRBD1 (6 bases). The V end lost 2 bases, the J end lost 9 bases, and 14 bases lay between the germline ends. Germline assignment: CDR1 MNHEY and CDR2 SMNVEV (reference sequence). CDR3 length: 14 residues. For the CDR3, the DNA is TGTGCCAGCAGTTTAGTAGGGGGTCGCAGTGAGCAGTTCTTC. It specifies CASSLVGGRSEQFF.

The chain employs TRBV9 and TRBJ1-4; D possibly corresponds to TRBD1 (5 bases). The CDR3 is 14 amino acids. Germline assignment: CDR1 SGDLS and CDR2 YYNGEE. V was clipped by 5 bases and J by 8 bases, with 16 bases between them. For the CDR3, the DNA is TGTGCCAGCAGTGGGACGGCCTCGGGGGAAAAACTGTTTTTT. This sequence encodes CASSGTASGEKLFF.

V usage is TRBV9 and J usage is TRBJ2-3; D is possibly TRBD1 or TRBD2 (6 bases each). Germline-derived CDR1 and CDR2 are SGDLS and YYNGEE. With 3 bases removed from V and 0 bases from J, the gap between germline ends came to 23 bases. The CDR3 is 19 amino acids. CDR3 nucleotides: TGTGCCAGCAGCGGAGGGGAAGAAGGGGGGAATAGGAGCACAGATACGCAGTATTTT. Its translation: CASSGGEEGGNRSTDTQYF.

The V and J genes are TRBV7-9 and TRBJ2-2; 8 bases fit TRBD2. The CDR3 extends over 16 amino acids. The junction had 11 bases not matched to a gene; V was cut back by 5 bases and J by 6 bases. CDR1 and CDR2 (germline): SEHNR, FQNEAQ (reference sequence). The CDR3 region has the DNA TGTGCCAGCAGCGGAAAAACTAGCGGTGCCCCCGGGGAGCTGTTTTTT. It codes for CASSGKTSGAPGELFF.

The chain couples TRBV5-1 to TRBJ1-2, with D unresolved. Germline CDR1 SGHRS, CDR2 YFSETQ. V dropped 0 bases and J dropped 4 bases, with 13 bases sitting between them. The CDR3 loop spans 15 amino acids. The CDR3 DNA sequence: TGCGCCAGCAGCTTGGATGCAGAGACGAGCTATGGCTACACCTTC. Translated: CASSLDAETSYGYTF.

The chain recombines TRBV7-6 with TRBJ2-7; D might be TRBD1 (6 bases). The CDR3 is 13 residues long. Trimming took off 3 bases at V and 5 bases at J, with 11 bases between the two ends. Germline V gene sequence: CDR1 SGHVS, CDR2 FNYEAQ. In nucleotides, the CDR3 is TGTGCCAGCAGCTTCCAACAGGGAGACGAGCAGTACTTC. It is translated as CASSFQQGDEQYF.

This chain links TRBV2 with TRBJ2-5, with D perhaps TRBD2 (7 bases). Germline CDR1 and CDR2: SNHLY and FYNNEI. V dropped 8 bases and J dropped 5 bases, with 21 bases sitting between them. The CDR3 covers 15 residues. CDR3 residues: CASPTGGGFSETQYF. In nucleotides, the CDR3 is TGTGCCAGCCCGACGGGGGGCGGCTTTTCGGAGACCCAGTACTTC.

The chain combines TRBV29-1 with TRBJ2-3; 8 positions match TRBD2. The CDR3 spans 12 residues. Trimming took 3 bases from V and 9 from J; bases not matched to a gene: 5. The germline V gene has CDR1 SQVTM and CDR2 ANQGSEA. The CDR3, as DNA: TGCAGCGTTGACCCGGGACTAGGAACGCAGTATTTT. Encoded protein: CSVDPGLGTQYF.

The V call is TRBV19, the J call TRBJ2-5; D is possibly TRBD2 (5 bases). The CDR3 is 12 amino acids. Looked up from germline, CDR1 is LNHDA and CDR2 is SQIVND (reference sequence). Trimming shortened V by 5 bases and J by 8 bases, and 12 bases separated the two germline ends. The CDR3: CASSLEGDTQYF. CDR3 DNA sequence: TGTGCCAGTAGTCTTGAGGGTGACACCCAGTACTTC.

The chain links TRBV9 to TRBJ2-1; D gene uncertain. The CDR3 has 13 amino acids. V lost 0 bases and J lost 6, with 7 bases in between. The germline CDR1 and CDR2 sequences are SGDLS and YYNGEE. CDR3 sequence: CASSVGVPNEQFF. The CDR3 coding sequence is TGTGCCAGCAGCGTAGGCGTACCCAATGAGCAGTTCTTC.

In nucleotides, the CDR3 is TGTGCCAGCAGCAGCCGGACAGGGTTCTCCTACAATGAGCAGTTCTTC. This sequence encodes CASSSRTGFSYNEQFF. This rearrangement joins TRBV5-4 to TRBJ2-1, with 8 positions matching TRBD1. V shed 4 bases, J shed 0 bases, and the junction held 6 bases outside the gene matches. Per the germline V gene, CDR1 is SGHNT and CDR2 is YYREEE (reference sequence). The CDR3 extends over 16 amino acids.

A single count supports this clone. The rearrangement joins TRBV27 to TRBJ1-2, with a tentative D call TRBD1 (5 bases). CDR1 is MNHEY, CDR2 SMNVEV, per germline (reference sequence). The V end was cut by 0 bases, the J end by 3 bases, with 20 bases between. The CDR3 is 18 residues long. The CDR3 DNA reads as TGTGCCAGCAGTTTATCGAAAAACGTAGGGGATAGACACTATGGCTACACCTTC. Encoded protein: CASSLSKNVGDRHYGYTF.

This clone was picked up one time. The chain combines TRBV5-1 with TRBJ2-5; 9 positions match TRBD1. The length of the CDR3 is 15 residues. After removal of 4 bases from V and 1 base from J, the junction contained 5 bases not matched to a gene. From germline, CDR1 is SGHRS and CDR2 YFSETQ. The CDR3 loop reads CASSRDRAAQETQYF. The CDR3 DNA reads as TGCGCCAGCAGCAGGGACAGGGCGGCCCAAGAGACCCAGTACTTC.

The chain has TRBV2 and TRBJ2-2; 7 nucleotides match TRBD1. The CDR3 contains 16 residues. The germline gives CDR1 SNHLY, CDR2 FYNNEI. V gave up 1 base and J gave up 4 bases; unmatched junction bases: 6. CDR3: CASSEGTGDVTGELFF. The CDR3 nucleotides read TGTGCCAGCAGTGAAGGAACAGGGGACGTCACCGGGGAGCTGTTTTTT.

The rearrangement uses TRBV4-1 and TRBJ2-2; 10 nucleotides align to TRBD2. This CDR3 comprises 14 residues. V was pared by 7 bases and J by 7 bases, with 6 bases of the junction left unmatched. Germline lookup yields CDR1 MGHRA and CDR2 YSYEKL. In DNA, the CDR3 is TGCGCCAGCACTAGCGGGGGCGCCGGCGGGGAGCTGTTTTTT. This gives the protein CASTSGGAGGELFF.

The chain links TRBV10-3 to TRBJ2-2, with D perhaps TRBD1 or TRBD2 (6 bases each). In germline, CDR1 is ENHRY, CDR2 SYGVKD. The CDR3 loop spans 16 amino acids. The V and J ends lost 7 bases and 7 bases respectively, with 22 bases between them. CDR3 in DNA: TGTGCCATCACCCCCACCCGAGGGGGACTGGACGGGGAGCTGTTTTTT. This gives the protein CAITPTRGGLDGELFF.

The chain employs TRBV2 and TRBJ2-7; 16 positions match TRBD2. In germline, CDR1 is SNHLY, CDR2 FYNNEI. The V segment lost 8 bases and the J segment 1 base; nucleotides outside the gene matches: 11. The CDR3 loop spans 18 amino acids. In nucleotides, the CDR3 is TGTGCCAGCTCCGGAGCCGGGACTAGCGGGAGGGGATCCTACGAGCAGTACTTC. Encoded protein: CASSGAGTSGRGSYEQYF.

The V and J genes are TRBV28 and TRBJ2-7; 7 nucleotides line up with TRBD1. After removal of 3 bases from V and 6 bases from J, the junction contained 8 bases not matched to a gene. From germline, CDR1 is MDHEN and CDR2 SYDVKM. CDR3 size: 14 residues. The CDR3 loop reads CASSLLTGAGEQYF. The DNA for the CDR3 is TGTGCCAGCAGTTTGCTTACAGGGGCTGGCGAGCAGTACTTC.